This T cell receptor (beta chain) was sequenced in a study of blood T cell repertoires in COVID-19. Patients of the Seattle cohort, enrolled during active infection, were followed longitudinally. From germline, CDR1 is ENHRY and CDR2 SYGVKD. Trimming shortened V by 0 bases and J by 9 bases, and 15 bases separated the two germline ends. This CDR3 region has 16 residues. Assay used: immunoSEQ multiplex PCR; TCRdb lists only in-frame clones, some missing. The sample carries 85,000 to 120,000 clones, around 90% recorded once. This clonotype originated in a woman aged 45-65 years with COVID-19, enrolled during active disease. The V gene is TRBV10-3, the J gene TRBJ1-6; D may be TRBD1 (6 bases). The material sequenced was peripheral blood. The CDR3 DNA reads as TGTGCCATCAGTGAGTCTGGGGGGGCTCTAAGTTCACCCCTCCACTTT. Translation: CAISESGGALSSPLHF.